This TCR beta chain was recovered during a study of tumor-infiltrating lymphocytes in glioblastoma multiforme. General observations from the study: The TCR and somatic mutation analysis included just one glioblastoma patient. Detected clone frequencies may not reflect cell counts, being RNA-based.

The CDR3 covers 14 residues. Deletions cut 0 bases from V and 2 bases from J, with 7 bases between. Germline V CDR1 and CDR2: MNHEY, SVGAGI. Three nested ARM-PCR rounds with V-beta and C-beta primers built TCRB libraries. Input was approximately 0.48 ug total RNA, reverse-transcribed with a C-beta primer. No unique molecular identifiers were described for these TCRB libraries. One entry per CDR3 protein, called by TCRdb with MiXCR from the multiplex PCR reads. The sample yields about 32,000 distinct CDR3 sequences, about 64% seen once. By share of the sample, this clonotype is medium-sized. The antigen is unknown.

Sequencing was carried out using brain tumor tissue. The receptor was derived from a male donor with glioblastoma. J is TRBJ2-5 and V is TRBV6-5; unclear D gene. The CDR3 DNA is TGTGCCAGCAGTTACTCGACACAACAAGAGACCCAGTACTTC. Translation gives CASSYSTQQETQYF.